The entry that follows covers one T cell receptor (beta chain) sequence. The data originate from a study of blood T cell repertoires in COVID-19. The CDR3 totals 14 residues. Sequenced by immunoSEQ multiplex PCR; TCRdb stores in-frame clones only, minus some. The sample carries more than 25,000 clones, less than 95% recorded once. The rearrangement links TRBV1 to TRBJ2-7; the table's TRBD2 call for D was not verified on the DNA. TRBV1 is designated a pseudogene. The sample consisted of peripheral blood. The source of this sequence is a man aged 65-85 years with active or convalescent COVID-19. The CDR3 loop is CTSSQNTRNYEQYF. CDR3 nucleotide sequence: TGCACCAGCAGCCAAAATACTAGAAACTACGAGCAGTACTTC.